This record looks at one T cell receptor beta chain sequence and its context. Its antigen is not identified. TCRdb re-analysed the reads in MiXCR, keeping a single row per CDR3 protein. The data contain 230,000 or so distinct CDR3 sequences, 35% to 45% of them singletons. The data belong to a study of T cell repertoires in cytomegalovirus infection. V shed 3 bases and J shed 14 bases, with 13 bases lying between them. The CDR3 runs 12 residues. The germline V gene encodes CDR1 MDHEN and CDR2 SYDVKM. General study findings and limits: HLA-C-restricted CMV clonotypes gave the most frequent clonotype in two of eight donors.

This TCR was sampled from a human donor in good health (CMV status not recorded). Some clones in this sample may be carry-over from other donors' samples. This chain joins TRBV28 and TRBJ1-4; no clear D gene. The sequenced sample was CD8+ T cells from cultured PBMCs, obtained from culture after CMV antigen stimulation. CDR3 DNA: TGTGCCAGCAGTTTTCGGCGGGGAGGGCTGTTTTTT. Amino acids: CASSFRRGGLFF.